A single sample gave rise to the 19 T cell receptor beta chains below, sequenced in a study of T cell clones after liver transplantation (dated by TCRdb to between 2018 and 2021). Libraries came from the immunoSEQ multiplex PCR assay. As stored in TCRdb, this immuneACCESS dataset retains in-frame rearrangements with V and J assigned. A fraction of the clones does not appear; measured against another copy, unresolved V genes explain less than half of the discrepancy, and the remainder lacks a known reason. Within this sample are approximately 55,000 clones, with 55% to 75% of them counted one time only. Around 9.4% of the sample lies in the top ten. The input for sequencing was CD4+ T cells from blood, taken around 52 months after liver transplant. Receptors originate from a human patient who received a liver transplant. Some T cells may be donor cells from the graft after a transplant.

In this sample, this clone turned up a few times. The V call is TRBV2, the J call TRBJ1-1; TRBD1 might be the D (5 bases). V was cut by 3 bases and J by 10 bases, with 9 bases left in between. The CDR3 is 11 amino acids. Germline V gene lookup returns CDR1 SNHLY and CDR2 FYNNEI. DNA of the CDR3: TGTGCCAGCAGTGACGGCGGGGGAGCTTTCTTT. Its translation: CASSDGGGAFF.

V usage is TRBV5-6 and J usage is TRBJ2-5; 7 bases are shared with TRBD1. Germline V lookup: CDR1 SGHDT, CDR2 YYEEEE. The CDR3 has 14 residues. With 2 bases clipped from V and 4 bases from J, the junction kept 5 bases outside the gene matches. As DNA, the CDR3 is TGTGCCAGCAGCTTTCGGGACAGCCTAGAGACCCAGTACTTC. Translating gives CASSFRDSLETQYF. Full variable domain (remainder filled in from reference TRBV5-6 and TRBJ2-5): DAGVTQSPTHLIKTRGQQVTLRCSPKSGHDTVSWYQQALGQGPQFIFQYYEEEERQRGNFPDRFSGHQFPNYSSELNVNALLLGDSALYLCASSFRDSLETQYFGPGTRLLVL.

This chain uses TRBV7-9 with TRBJ1-1, with 7 positions matching TRBD1. Losses at the gene ends were 5 bases for V and 5 bases for J; bases not matched to a gene: 8. The CDR3 has 14 residues. Germline V lookup: CDR1 SEHNR, CDR2 FQNEAQ (reference sequence). CDR3 sequence: CASSRLGGATEAFF. CDR3 bases: TGTGCCAGCAGCCGTTTAGGGGGCGCGACTGAAGCTTTCTTT.

The chain combines TRBV28 with TRBJ1-3; D remains ambiguous. The germline CDR1 and CDR2 sequences are MDHEN and SYDVKM. The CDR3 is 15 amino acids. Trimming stripped 4 bases from V and 0 bases from J, with 10 bases between. The chain's CDR3 is CASSSPGSSGNTIYF. The CDR3 DNA reads as TGTGCCAGCAGTTCCCCAGGTTCCTCTGGAAACACCATATATTTT.

The chain recombines TRBV15 with TRBJ1-2; D gene uncertain. The CDR3 length is 13 residues. Trimming removed 0 bases at V and 2 bases at J, with 4 bases between. Germline V lookup: CDR1 LNHNV, CDR2 YYDKDF (reference sequence). The CDR3 reads CATSRDRNYGYTF. The CDR3 region has the DNA TGTGCCACCAGCAGAGATCGGAACTATGGCTACACCTTC.

The chain uses TRBV11-3 and TRBJ2-1; unclear D gene. V was cut by 1 base and J by 2 bases, with 3 bases left in between. This CDR3 spans 13 amino acids. Looked up from germline, CDR1 is SGHNT and CDR2 is YENEEA. The CDR3 bases are TGTGCCAGCAGCTTAGGAGCCTACAATGAGCAGTTCTTC. This translates into CASSLGAYNEQFF.

The chain employs TRBV5-4 and TRBJ1-1, with D maybe TRBD1 (5 bases). The CDR3 has 13 amino acids. The germline V gene has CDR1 SGHNT and CDR2 YYREEE (reference sequence). Deletions cut 4 bases from V and 5 bases from J, with 12 bases between. CDR3 amino acids: CASSAPGQTEAFF. CDR3 in DNA: TGTGCCAGCAGCGCTCCGGGGCAGACTGAAGCTTTCTTT.

The chain couples TRBV27 to TRBJ1-4; D call uncertain. This CDR3 comprises 15 residues. CDR1 is MNHEY, CDR2 SMNVEV, per germline (reference sequence). The V gene lost 5 bases and the J gene lost 4 bases, with 14 bases spanning the gap. The CDR3 protein is CASSTMSAGNEKLFF. CDR3 sequence (DNA): TGTGCCAGCAGTACCATGAGTGCGGGTAATGAAAAACTGTTTTTT.

This chain joins TRBV11-3 and TRBJ2-1; D is possibly TRBD1 (5 bases). Trimming shortened V by 0 bases and J by 9 bases, and 21 bases separated the two germline ends. Germline values: CDR1 SGHNT, CDR2 YENEEA. The CDR3 spans 17 residues. CDR3 sequence reads: CASSLDMAGSVDSEQFF. In DNA, the CDR3 is TGTGCCAGCAGCTTAGATATGGCAGGGTCGGTCGACAGTGAGCAGTTCTTC. Based on the CDR3 plus reference TRBV11-3 and TRBJ2-1, the full variable domain is EAGVVQSPRYKIIEKKQPVAFWCNPISGHNTLYWYLQNLGQGPELLIRYENEEAVDDSQLPKDRFSAERLKGVDSTLKIQPAELGDSAVYLCASSLDMAGSVDSEQFFGPGTRLTVL.

The genes are TRBV7-2 and TRBJ1-1; 8 bases map to TRBD1. Germline V lookup: CDR1 SGHTA, CDR2 FQGNSA. V lost 2 bases and J lost 4; bases outside the gene matches: 9. The CDR3 is 16 amino acids. CDR3 nucleotides: TGTGCCAGCAGCTTATTCCAGGGGGCGGTTGGCACTGAAGCTTTCTTT. Translation gives CASSLFQGAVGTEAFF.

The V call is TRBV11-2, the J call TRBJ2-2, with no clear D. The germline V gene has CDR1 SGHAT and CDR2 FQNNGV. This CDR3 spans 13 amino acids. V lost 1 base and J lost 6, with 6 bases in between. In DNA, the CDR3 is TGTGCCAGCAGCTTAGTTCTGCCCGGGGAGCTGTTTTTT. It translates to CASSLVLPGELFF.

In its sample, this clone was seen a few times. The genes are TRBV5-1 and TRBJ2-2, with 9 bases aligning to TRBD1. J lost 5 bases, V lost 4 bases, and 9 bases had no gene match. There are 16 residues in the CDR3. Germline CDR1 SGHRS, CDR2 YFSETQ. CDR3 sequence: CASSLQGAGATGELFF. In DNA, the CDR3 is TGCGCCAGCAGCCTACAGGGGGCTGGGGCAACCGGGGAGCTGTTTTTT.

A note on this clone: A far bigger clonotype differs at one base, so this is likely a read error. This sequence joins TRBV28 and TRBJ1-6; TRBD1 aligns across 8 bases. V dropped 6 bases and J dropped 4; count of bases not matched to a gene: 2. Germline V lookup: CDR1 MDHEN, CDR2 SYDVKM. The CDR3 is 14 amino acids. The DNA for the CDR3 is TGTGCCAGCAGGGGGGACAGGTATAATTCACCCCTCCACTTT. This translates into CASRGDRYNSPLHF.

Only a few counts were recorded for this clone. The chain has TRBV19 and TRBJ1-2; D call uncertain. V gave up 3 bases and J gave up 8 bases, with 16 bases separating them. The germline CDR1 and CDR2 sequences are LNHDA and SQIVND (reference sequence). The CDR3 runs 14 residues. The CDR3 nucleotides are TGTGCCAGTAGTATTGAGACCAACGCAAACGGCTACACCTTC. It codes for CASSIETNANGYTF. Full variable domain (rest looked up from reference TRBV19 and TRBJ1-2): DGGITQSPKYLFRKEGQNVTLSCEQNLNHDAMYWYRQDPGQGLRLIYYSQIVNDFQKGDIAEGYSVSREKKESFPLTVTSAQKNPTAFYLCASSIETNANGYTFGSGTRLTVV.

The chain uses TRBV29-1 and TRBJ2-1; the match to TRBD2 covers 14 bases. V was pared by 6 bases and J by 6 bases, with 7 bases of the junction left unmatched. The CDR3 runs to 15 residues. Germline V lookup: CDR1 SQVTM, CDR2 ANQGSEA. DNA of the CDR3: TGCAGCGTCAGGACTAGCGGGGGGTACAGCAATGAGCAGTTCTTC. Encoded protein: CSVRTSGGYSNEQFF.

The rearrangement uses TRBV11-1 and TRBJ1-1, with D perhaps TRBD1 (6 bases). The CDR3 covers 13 residues. Germline CDR1 SGHAT, CDR2 FQDESV (reference sequence). Between the trimmed V and J ends, which lost 4 bases and 8 bases, there was a span of 14 bases. CDR3 sequence (DNA): TGTGCCAGCAGCTCCCCCAGGGGTGCGGAAGCTTTCTTT. As protein: CASSSPRGAEAFF.

This sequence joins TRBV9 and TRBJ1-2, with TRBD1 matching 7 bases. Germline assignment: CDR1 SGDLS and CDR2 YYNGEE. CDR3 length equals 16 residues. V lost 3 bases to trimming and J lost 4 bases; unmatched junction nucleotides: 12. In nucleotides, the CDR3 is TGTGCCAGCAGCGCGGGCGGAGGGGGCATAGGCTATGGCTACACCTTC. Its translation: CASSAGGGGIGYGYTF.

This clone has only a few counts. The rearrangement uses TRBV27 and TRBJ1-2; 9 nucleotides align to TRBD1. Germline V gene data show CDR1 as MNHEY and CDR2 as SMNVEV (reference sequence). The CDR3 extends over 16 amino acids. V shed 2 bases, J shed 7 bases, and the junction held 11 bases outside the gene matches. The CDR3, as DNA: TGTGCCAGCAGTTTAGGTTTGGGACAGGGTGAACCTGGCTACACCTTC. Translation gives CASSLGLGQGEPGYTF.

In this sample, this clone turned up once. The chain joins TRBV5-1 to TRBJ1-6; maybe TRBD1 (6 bases). V lost 0 bases to trimming and J lost 7 bases, with 11 bases between them. This CDR3 spans 15 amino acids. CDR1 is SGHRS and CDR2 is YFSETQ in the germline V gene. The CDR3 sequence is CASSLDRAGNSPLHF. The CDR3 DNA reads TGCGCCAGCAGCTTGGACAGGGCAGGCAATTCACCCCTCCACTTT.